The 25 T cell receptor beta chains reported below all come from one sample, sequenced in a study of identical twins. TCRdb re-called the 5' RACE reads with MiXCR, one entry per CDR3 protein. The sample yields approximately 600,000 distinct CDR3 sequences, 7.1% seen once. This sample also belongs to another study, concerning yellow fever vaccine responses in identical twins.

The sequenced sample was PBMCs. The origin of the receptors is a woman between 18 and 29 years old in good health.

The gene calls are TRBV10-3 and TRBJ2-7; 9 bases align to TRBD2. The V and J ends lost 3 bases and 3 bases, in that order; junction bases with no gene match: 6. The germline CDR1 and CDR2 sequences are ENHRY and SYGVKD. The CDR3 contains 15 residues. The CDR3 protein is CAISDQREALYEQYF. For the CDR3, the DNA is TGTGCCATCAGTGATCAGCGGGAGGCTCTCTACGAGCAGTACTTC.

The genes are TRBV9 and TRBJ2-7; 11 nucleotides align to TRBD1. The ends lost 3 bases at V and 5 bases at J; junction bases unmatched: 4. There are 14 residues in the CDR3. Germline lookup yields CDR1 SGDLS and CDR2 YYNGEE. The CDR3 region is CASSAGQGAHEQYF. CDR3 nucleotide sequence: TGTGCCAGCAGCGCCGGACAGGGGGCCCACGAGCAGTACTTC.

The chain employs TRBV7-6 and TRBJ2-1; a weak D match, TRBD2 (5 bases). Trimming pared 5 bases from V and 0 bases from J, leaving 11 bases between. Germline values: CDR1 SGHVS, CDR2 FNYEAQ. This CDR3 region has 15 residues. CDR3 nucleotides: TGTGCCAGCAGCCAGGAGGCCTCCTCCTACAATGAGCAGTTCTTC. It yields the protein CASSQEASSYNEQFF.

V and J are TRBV28 and TRBJ2-1, with D uncertain. Trimming left V 3 bases short and J 4 bases short, with 10 bases between. This CDR3 region has 14 residues. CDR1 and CDR2 (germline): MDHEN, SYDVKM. The CDR3 spells CASSFPGSYNEQFF. The CDR3 DNA follows: TGTGCCAGCAGTTTTCCTGGGTCGTACAATGAGCAGTTCTTC.

The sample holds many counts of this clonotype. J is TRBJ2-1 and V is TRBV6-1, with a tentative D call TRBD2 (6 bases). This CDR3 is built from 13 residues. The V gene lost 6 bases and the J gene lost 7 bases, with 13 bases spanning the gap. The germline V gene encodes CDR1 MNHNS and CDR2 SASEGT. CDR3 nucleotide sequence: TGTGCCAGCAGCCCGGGGGTCGGGAATGAGCAGTTCTTC. Protein: CASSPGVGNEQFF.

The V and J genes are TRBV5-1 and TRBJ2-2, with 8 bases that match TRBD1. The CDR3 consists of 16 residues. Germline lookup yields CDR1 SGHRS and CDR2 YFSETQ. The junction had 5 bases not matched to a gene; V was cut back by 3 bases and J by 1 base. CDR3 in amino acids: CASSWDGQGNTGELFF. CDR3 DNA: TGCGCCAGCAGCTGGGACGGACAGGGGAACACCGGGGAGCTGTTTTTT. Drawing the rest from reference TRBV5-1 and TRBJ2-2, the complete variable domain is KAGVTQTPRYLIKTRGQQVTLSCSPISGHRSVSWYQQTPGQGLQFLFEYFSETQRNKGNFPGRFSGRQFSNSRSEMNVSTLELGDSALYLCASSWDGQGNTGELFFGEGSRLTVL.

In this sample, this clonotype turned up many times. This sequence joins TRBV29-1 and TRBJ2-1; no definite D call. Trimming removed 5 bases at V and 0 bases at J, with 11 bases between. In germline, CDR1 is SQVTM, CDR2 ANQGSEA. The length of the CDR3 is 14 residues. CDR3 sequence (DNA): TGCAGCGTTATTCCCAAGAGCTCCTACAATGAGCAGTTCTTC. The encoded protein is CSVIPKSSYNEQFF.

This clonotype has more than one count but fewer than ten. This chain links TRBV7-2 with TRBJ2-7, with D unresolved. V was shortened by 3 bases and J by 0 bases, with 3 bases between the two germline ends. The length of the CDR3 is 12 residues. CDR1 is SGHTA, CDR2 FQGNSA, per germline. The CDR3 DNA is TGTGCCAGCAGCTTCCCCTCCTACGAGCAGTACTTC. Its translation is CASSFPSYEQYF.

As to this clonotype: A clone one base away is much larger, so this may be a read error. Since no conserved phenylalanine or tryptophan closes the CDR3, a read error is the likely cause. This sequence joins TRBV7-9 and TRBJ2-1, with 9 positions matching TRBD1. The CDR3 is 15 residues long. Losses at the gene ends were 5 bases for V and 4 bases for J; bases not matched to a gene: 6. Germline V CDR1 and CDR2: SEHNR, FQNEAQ (reference sequence). The CDR3 sequence: CASSPDRGVYNEQFL. For the CDR3, the DNA is TGTGCCAGCAGCCCCGACAGGGGGGTTTACAATGAGCAGTTCCTC.

Only a few counts were recorded for this clonotype. V gene TRBV5-6 combines with J gene TRBJ2-3; D possibly corresponds to TRBD1 (6 bases). Per the germline V gene, CDR1 is SGHDT and CDR2 is YYEEEE. Between the trimmed V and J ends, which lost 0 bases and 2 bases, there was a span of 13 bases. CDR3 length: 16 amino acids. CDR3 residues: CASSLVQGFPTDTQYF. The CDR3 DNA reads TGTGCCAGCAGCTTGGTGCAGGGGTTCCCCACAGATACGCAGTATTTT.

This clonotype appeared a few times. V usage is TRBV29-1 and J usage is TRBJ2-3; 8 bases line up with TRBD2. With 3 bases clipped from V and 7 bases from J, the junction kept 9 bases outside the gene matches. CDR1 is SQVTM, CDR2 ANQGSEA, per germline. CDR3 length: 14 amino acids. The CDR3 protein is CSVDHGRAGNTQYF. DNA for the CDR3: TGCAGCGTTGACCACGGGAGGGCCGGAAATACGCAGTATTTT.

Ten or more counts support this clonotype. The chain employs TRBV5-1 and TRBJ2-7; 11 bases are a match to TRBD1. Germline-derived CDR1 and CDR2 are SGHRS and YFSETQ. The V segment lost 2 bases and the J segment 4 bases; nucleotides outside the gene matches: 5. The CDR3 is 15 residues long. The CDR3 loop is CASSFGDRGMYEQYV. Written as DNA, the CDR3 is TGCGCCAGCAGCTTCGGGGACAGGGGGATGTACGAGCAGTACGTC.

This clonotype appeared many times. The V call is TRBV3-1, the J call TRBJ2-1; 16 bases match TRBD2. Trimming removed 3 bases from V and 0 bases from J; junction bases left unmatched: 2. Germline V gene lookup returns CDR1 LGHDT and CDR2 YNNKEL (reference sequence). CDR3 size: 18 residues. The chain's CDR3 is CASSHGTSGGVSYNEQFF. For the CDR3, the DNA is TGTGCCAGCAGCCACGGGACTAGCGGGGGGGTCTCCTACAATGAGCAGTTCTTC.

A few counts support this clonotype. The chain employs TRBV15 and TRBJ2-2, with D perhaps TRBD1 (6 bases). CDR1 LNHNV and CDR2 YYDKDF come from the germline V gene (reference sequence). The V end lost 1 base, the J end lost 5 bases, and 11 bases lay between the germline ends. This CDR3 has 15 amino acids. The CDR3 loop is CATSRGGQGTGELFF. In nucleotides, the CDR3 is TGTGCCACCAGCAGAGGGGGGCAGGGAACCGGGGAGCTGTTTTTT.

This clonotype was found a few times. This rearrangement joins TRBV28 to TRBJ2-1, with 7 bases matching TRBD2. V shed 8 bases and J 3 bases; nucleotides not matched to a gene: 1. CDR3 length: 12 amino acids. Germline CDR1 and CDR2: MDHEN and SYDVKM. The chain's CDR3 is CASGLVYNEQFF. CDR3 nucleotide sequence: TGTGCCAGCGGACTAGTCTACAATGAGCAGTTCTTC.

This clonotype was seen repeatedly, ten times or more. The V gene is TRBV7-9, the J gene TRBJ2-7; D remains ambiguous. The V end was cut by 5 bases, the J end by 7 bases, with 12 bases between. Germline loops: CDR1 SEHNR, CDR2 FQNEAQ (reference sequence). The CDR3 extends over 12 amino acids. The CDR3 DNA follows: TGTGCCAGCAGCCTGGTCACGGCTGAGCAGTACTTC. Its translation is CASSLVTAEQYF.

This clonotype was seen a few times. The genes are TRBV6-5 and TRBJ1-6; D gene uncertain. V lost 3 bases to trimming and J lost 7 bases, with 10 bases between them. The CDR3 contains 14 residues. Germline V gene data show CDR1 as MNHEY and CDR2 as SVGAGI. The CDR3 here is CASSYEVRNSPLHF. DNA of the CDR3: TGTGCCAGCAGTTATGAGGTCCGGAATTCACCCCTCCACTTT.

The V gene is TRBV20-1, the J gene TRBJ2-5; the D gene is possibly TRBD1 (5 bases). The CDR3 has 14 residues. CDR1 is DFQATT, CDR2 SNEGSKA, per germline (reference sequence). V was cut by 2 bases and J by 3 bases, with 13 bases left in between. CDR3 DNA: TGCAGTGCTAGAAAGGGTCCAGGGAAAGAGACCCAGTACTTC. It yields the protein CSARKGPGKETQYF.

V is TRBV6-5 and J is TRBJ2-5; weak D call: TRBD1 (6 bases). The germline CDR1 and CDR2 sequences are MNHEY and SVGAGI. The CDR3 spans 14 residues. V dropped 2 bases and J dropped 5 bases, with 12 bases sitting between them. CDR3 DNA: TGTGCCAGCAGTTACAATAACAGGGTGGAGACCCAGTACTTC. Residues: CASSYNNRVETQYF.

This clonotype showed up many times. V gene TRBV24-1 combines with J gene TRBJ1-5, with 7 bases lining up with TRBD1. Germline V CDR1 and CDR2: KGHDR, SFDVKD. CDR3 length equals 14 residues. V lost 2 bases and J lost 4; bases outside the gene matches: 1. The CDR3 sequence: CATSDSTGNQPQHF. CDR3 DNA sequence: TGTGCCACCAGTGATTCGACAGGGAATCAGCCCCAGCATTTT.

As for this clonotype: Its ends do not fully match the called genes, so a read error is possible. The chain carries TRBV12-3 or TRBV12-4 and TRBJ2-1; 8 nucleotides line up with TRBD2. CDR3 size: 19 residues. Here the CDR3 reads CAISFSGLMAGGSLDEQFF. The CDR3 bases are TGTGCCATCAGTTTTTCCGGTCTAATGGCGGGAGGCAGCCTTGATGAGCAGTTCTTC.

This clonotype was seen a handful of times. The rearrangement uses TRBV5-1 and TRBJ2-1, with 10 bases aligning to TRBD2. The CDR3 has 18 residues. The V gene's germline CDR1 is SGHRS and CDR2 YFSETQ. Trimming took 0 bases from V and 2 from J; bases not matched to a gene: 8. In nucleotides, the CDR3 is TGCGCCAGCAGCTTGGGGAGCGGGGGGGCTTCAACCTACAATGAGCAGTTCTTC. Translation: CASSLGSGGASTYNEQFF.

The chain recombines TRBV12-3 or TRBV12-4 with TRBJ2-7, with D possibly called TRBD1 or TRBD2 (6 bases each). V was cut by 3 bases and J by 5 bases, with 17 bases left in between. The CDR3 runs 15 residues. The CDR3 protein is CASSFGGPRGHEQYF. The CDR3 coding sequence is TGTGCCAGCAGTTTTGGGGGGCCTCGAGGCCACGAGCAGTACTTC.

This sequence joins TRBV20-1 and TRBJ2-3, with TRBD1 matching over 7 bases. V shed 1 base, J shed 10 bases, and the junction held 11 bases outside the gene matches. CDR1 and CDR2 from the germline V gene are DFQATT and SNEGSKA (reference sequence). The CDR3 sequence is 14 residues long. CDR3 DNA: TGCAGTGCTAGAGGGAACAGGGGTCGGGAAGCGCAGTATTTT. Its translation: CSARGNRGREAQYF.

The V gene is TRBV3-1, the J gene TRBJ2-2; D is undetermined. Germline CDR1 LGHDT, CDR2 YNNKEL (reference sequence). This CDR3 region has 14 residues. V lost 1 base to trimming and J lost 4 bases, with 7 bases between them. The CDR3 loop reads CASSQGPITGELFF. The CDR3, as DNA: TGTGCCAGCAGCCAAGGACCGATCACCGGGGAGCTGTTTTTT.